This section outlines one TCR beta chain sequence together with its context. Its antigen remains unknown. The same CDR3 is also encoded by other DNA sequences in this sample. The data were taken from a study of graft-versus-host responses after intestinal transplantation. General study findings and limits: There was an association between peak levels of circulating GvH clones and early post-transplant HvG declines. Allograft clonal ratios (graft-versus-host to host-versus-graft) were high in patients who had graft-donor T cell macrochimerism. Marrow from the recipient contained GvH clones, some of which had appeared first in ileum or blood.

TCRdb keeps only in-frame clones here, not all; method: immunoSEQ multiplex PCR. The sample lists 50,000 to 60,000 clones, over 90% occurring once. CDR3 length equals 13 residues. V was shortened by 6 bases and J by 7 bases, with 12 bases between the two germline ends. The germline V gene has CDR1 MDHEN and CDR2 SYDVKM. The sequencing used unstimulated CD4+ T cells sorted from spleen or lymph node cells, collected before transplant. This sequence was found in a human donor who was the organ donor for an intestinal transplant. The V and J genes are TRBV28 and TRBJ1-4, with a possible D match to TRBD1 (5 bases). This CDR3 reads CASRQIGTEKLFF. CDR3 coding DNA: TGTGCCAGCAGGCAGATAGGGACTGAAAAACTGTTTTTT.